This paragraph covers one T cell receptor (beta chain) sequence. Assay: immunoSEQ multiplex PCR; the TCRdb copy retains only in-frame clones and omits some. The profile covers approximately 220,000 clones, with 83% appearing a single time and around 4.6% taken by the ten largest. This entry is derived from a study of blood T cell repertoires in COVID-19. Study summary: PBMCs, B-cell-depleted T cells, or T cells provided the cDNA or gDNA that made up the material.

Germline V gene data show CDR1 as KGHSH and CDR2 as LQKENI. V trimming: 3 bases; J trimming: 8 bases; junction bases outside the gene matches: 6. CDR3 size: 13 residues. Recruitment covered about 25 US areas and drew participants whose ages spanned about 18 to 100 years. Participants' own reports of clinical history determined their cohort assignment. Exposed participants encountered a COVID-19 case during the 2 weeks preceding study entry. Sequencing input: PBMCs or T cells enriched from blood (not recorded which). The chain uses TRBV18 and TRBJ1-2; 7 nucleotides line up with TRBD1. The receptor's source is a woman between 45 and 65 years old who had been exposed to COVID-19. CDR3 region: CASSPQTGRGYTF. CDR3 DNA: TGTGCCAGCTCACCCCAGACAGGGAGGGGCTACACCTTC.